This T cell receptor (beta chain) was sequenced for a study of OX40 agonist ivuxolimab in advanced cancers. In germline, CDR1 is SGHRS, CDR2 YFSETQ. This CDR3 has 15 amino acids. Trimming left V 0 bases short and J 1 base short, with 10 bases between. The table came from immunoSEQ multiplex PCR; TCRdb's copy has only in-frame clones and leaves some out. The data contain roughly 80,000 clones, 90% to 95% of them singletons. The sample in question was CD4+ or CD8+ T cells sorted from blood, obtained in a trial of the OX40 agonist ivuxolimab. This clonotype was obtained from an adult with an advanced solid tumor such as melanoma, head and neck, liver or kidney cancer. The chain employs TRBV5-1 and TRBJ1-2; a possible D gene is TRBD1 (6 bases). DNA for the CDR3: TGCGCCAGCAGCTTGGGTACAGGGATTAACTATGGCTACACCTTC. This gives the protein CASSLGTGINYGYTF. Full variable domain (missing parts from reference TRBV5-1 and TRBJ1-2): KAGVTQTPRYLIKTRGQQVTLSCSPISGHRSVSWYQQTPGQGLQFLFEYFSETQRNKGNFPGRFSGRQFSNSRSEMNVSTLELGDSALYLCASSLGTGINYGYTFGSGTRLTVV.